This TCR beta chain was sequenced in a study of type 1 regulatory T cells. Turning to the study itself: This in vitro CD4 product, T-allo10, is enriched for Tr1 cells and alloantigen-specific.

T-allo10 cells from the graft donor were described as anergic, host-alloantigen-specific, and alloantigen-specific suppressors. Trimming took off 6 bases at V and 1 base at J, with 10 bases between the two ends. The CDR3 has 12 residues. Germline V gene sequence: CDR1 DFQATT, CDR2 SNEGSKA (reference sequence). TCRdb processed the reads anew with MiXCR; each CDR3 protein has one entry. This sample has 20,000 to 25,000 distinct CDR3 sequences, with about two thirds found just once. This clonotype showed up just once. Its matching antigen is unknown. The receptor comes from a human donor in good health. Source material: cultured T cells, either the whole culture or a sorted T cell fraction (not recorded which). This sample's subset: Tr1-enriched cell product generated in vitro against host alloantigens. The chain is built from TRBV20-1 and TRBJ2-7; possible D gene TRBD2, 6 bases. Written as DNA, the CDR3 is TGCAGTGCCCGGGGGAAGTCCTACGAGCAGTACTTC. It translates to CSARGKSYEQYF.